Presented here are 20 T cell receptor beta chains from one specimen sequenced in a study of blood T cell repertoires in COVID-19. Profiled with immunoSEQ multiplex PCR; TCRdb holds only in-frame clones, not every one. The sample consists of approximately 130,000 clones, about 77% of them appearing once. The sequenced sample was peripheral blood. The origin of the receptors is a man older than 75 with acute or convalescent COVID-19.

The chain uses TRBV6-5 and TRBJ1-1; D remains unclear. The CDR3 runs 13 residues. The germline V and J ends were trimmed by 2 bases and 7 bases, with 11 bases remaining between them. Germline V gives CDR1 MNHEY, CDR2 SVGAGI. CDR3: CASSYAHGVEAFF. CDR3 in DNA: TGTGCCAGCAGTTACGCCCACGGGGTTGAAGCTTTCTTT.

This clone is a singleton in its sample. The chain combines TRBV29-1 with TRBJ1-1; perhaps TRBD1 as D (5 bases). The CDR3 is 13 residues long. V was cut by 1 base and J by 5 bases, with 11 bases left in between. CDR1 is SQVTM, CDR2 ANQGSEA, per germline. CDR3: CSVEGGAGTEAFF. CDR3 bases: TGCAGCGTTGAAGGGGGCGCGGGGACTGAAGCTTTCTTT. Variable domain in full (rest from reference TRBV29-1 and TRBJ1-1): SAVISQKPSRDICQRGTSLTIQCQVDSQVTMMFWYRQQPGQSLTLIATANQGSEATYESGFVIDKFPISRPNLTFSTLTVSNMSPEDSSIYLCSVEGGAGTEAFFGQGTRLTVV.

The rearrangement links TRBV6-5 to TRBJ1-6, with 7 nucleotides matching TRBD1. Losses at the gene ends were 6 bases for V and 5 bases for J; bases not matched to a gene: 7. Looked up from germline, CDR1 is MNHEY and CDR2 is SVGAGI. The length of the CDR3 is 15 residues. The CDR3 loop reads CASRPGTVNNSPLHF. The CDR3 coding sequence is TGTGCCAGCAGGCCCGGGACAGTCAATAATTCACCCCTCCACTTT.

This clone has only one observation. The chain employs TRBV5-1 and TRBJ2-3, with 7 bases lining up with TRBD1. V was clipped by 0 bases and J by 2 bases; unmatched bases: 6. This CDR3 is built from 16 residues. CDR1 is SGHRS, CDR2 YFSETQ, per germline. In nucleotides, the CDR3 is TGCGCCAGCAGCTTGGGGGACAGCCATTACACAGATACGCAGTATTTT. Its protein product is CASSLGDSHYTDTQYF.

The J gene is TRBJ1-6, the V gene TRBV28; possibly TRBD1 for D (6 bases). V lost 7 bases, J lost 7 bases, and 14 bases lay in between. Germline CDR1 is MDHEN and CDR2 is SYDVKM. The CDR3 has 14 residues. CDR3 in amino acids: CASNTLTGNSPLHF. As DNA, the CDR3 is TGTGCCAGCAACACACTTACAGGGAATTCACCCCTCCACTTT.

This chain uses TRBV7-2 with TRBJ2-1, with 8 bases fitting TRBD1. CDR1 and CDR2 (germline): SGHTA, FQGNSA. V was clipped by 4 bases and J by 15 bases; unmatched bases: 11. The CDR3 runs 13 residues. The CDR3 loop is CASSSIIGQGPFF. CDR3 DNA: TGTGCCAGCAGCTCTATAATTGGACAGGGCCCGTTCTTC. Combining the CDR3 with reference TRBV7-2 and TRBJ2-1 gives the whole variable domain GAGVSQSPSNKVTEKGKDVELRCDPISGHTALYWYRQSLGQGLEFLIYFQGNSAPDKSGLPSDRFSAERTGGSVSTLTIQRTQQEDSAVYLCASSSIIGQGPFFGPGTRLTVL.

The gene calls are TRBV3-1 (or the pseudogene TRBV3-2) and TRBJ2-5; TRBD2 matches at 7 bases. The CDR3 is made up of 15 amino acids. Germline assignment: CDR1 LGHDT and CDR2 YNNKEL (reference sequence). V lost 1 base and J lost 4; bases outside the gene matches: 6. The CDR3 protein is CASSQGEGSGETQYF. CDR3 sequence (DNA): TGTGCCAGCAGCCAAGGGGAGGGGTCGGGAGAGACCCAGTACTTC.

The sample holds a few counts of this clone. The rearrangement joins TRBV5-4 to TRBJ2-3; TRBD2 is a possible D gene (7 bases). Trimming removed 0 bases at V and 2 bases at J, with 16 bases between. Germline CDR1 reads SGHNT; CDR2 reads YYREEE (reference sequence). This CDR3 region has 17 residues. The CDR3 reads CASSLAGGRPSTDTQYF. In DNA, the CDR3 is TGTGCCAGCAGCTTGGCGGGGGGCCGCCCTTCCACAGATACGCAGTATTTT.

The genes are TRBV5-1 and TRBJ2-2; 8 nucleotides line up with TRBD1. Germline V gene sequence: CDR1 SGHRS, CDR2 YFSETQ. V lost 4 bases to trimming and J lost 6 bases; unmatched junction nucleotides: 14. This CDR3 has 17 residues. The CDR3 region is CASSPETGQGLAGELFF. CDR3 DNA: TGCGCCAGCAGCCCCGAGACCGGACAGGGACTTGCCGGGGAGCTGTTTTTT.

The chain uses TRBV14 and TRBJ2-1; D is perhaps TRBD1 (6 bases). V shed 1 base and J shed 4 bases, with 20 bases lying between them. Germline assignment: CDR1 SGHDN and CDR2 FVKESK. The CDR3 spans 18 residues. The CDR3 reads CASSQGDTVNPLYNEQFF. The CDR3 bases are TGTGCCAGCAGCCAAGGGGACACAGTTAATCCACTTTACAATGAGCAGTTCTTC. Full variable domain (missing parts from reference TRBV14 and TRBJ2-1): EAGVTQFPSHSVIEKGQTVTLRCDPISGHDNLYWYRRVMGKEIKFLLHFVKESKQDESGMPNNRFLAERTGGTYSTLKVQPAELEDSGVYFCASSQGDTVNPLYNEQFFGPGTRLTVL.

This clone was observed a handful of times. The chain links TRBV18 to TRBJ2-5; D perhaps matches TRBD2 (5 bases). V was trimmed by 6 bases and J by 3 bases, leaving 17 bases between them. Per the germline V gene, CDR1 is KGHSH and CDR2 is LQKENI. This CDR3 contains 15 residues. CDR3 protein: CASSPGLYLKETQYF. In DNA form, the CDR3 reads TGTGCCAGCTCGCCCGGACTGTACCTAAAAGAGACCCAGTACTTC.

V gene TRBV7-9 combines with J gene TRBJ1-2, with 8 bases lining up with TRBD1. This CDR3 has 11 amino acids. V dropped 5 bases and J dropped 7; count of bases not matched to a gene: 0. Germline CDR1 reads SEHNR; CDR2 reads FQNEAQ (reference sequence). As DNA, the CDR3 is TGTGCCAGCAGCCAGGGGGCTGGCTACACCTTC. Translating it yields CASSQGAGYTF.

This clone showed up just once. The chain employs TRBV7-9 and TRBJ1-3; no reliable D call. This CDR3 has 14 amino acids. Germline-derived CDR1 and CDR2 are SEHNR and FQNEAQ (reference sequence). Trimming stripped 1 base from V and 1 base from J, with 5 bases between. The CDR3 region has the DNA TGTGCCAGCAGCTTAGAGACATCTGGAAACACCATATATTTT. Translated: CASSLETSGNTIYF. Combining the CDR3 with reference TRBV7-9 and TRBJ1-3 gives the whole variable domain DTGVSQNPRHKITKRGQNVTFRCDPISEHNRLYWYRQTLGQGPEFLTYFQNEAQLEKSRLLSDRFSAERPKGSFSTLEIQRTEQGDSAMYLCASSLETSGNTIYFGEGSWLTVV.

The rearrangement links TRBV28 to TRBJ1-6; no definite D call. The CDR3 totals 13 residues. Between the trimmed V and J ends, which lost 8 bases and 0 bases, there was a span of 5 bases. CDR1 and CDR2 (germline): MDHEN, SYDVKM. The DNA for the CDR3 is TGTGCCAGCGGGAGCTCCTATAATTCACCCCTCCACTTT. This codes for CASGSSYNSPLHF.

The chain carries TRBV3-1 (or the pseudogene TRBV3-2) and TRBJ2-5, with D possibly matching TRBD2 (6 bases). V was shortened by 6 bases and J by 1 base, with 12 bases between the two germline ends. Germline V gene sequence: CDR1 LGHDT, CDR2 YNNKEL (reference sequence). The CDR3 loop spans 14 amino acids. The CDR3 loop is CASRQPGLQETQYF. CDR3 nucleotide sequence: TGTGCCAGCAGGCAACCGGGACTCCAAGAGACCCAGTACTTC.

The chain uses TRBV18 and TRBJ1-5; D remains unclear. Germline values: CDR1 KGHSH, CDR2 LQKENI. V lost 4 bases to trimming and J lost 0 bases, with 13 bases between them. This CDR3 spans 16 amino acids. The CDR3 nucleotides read TGTGCCAGCTCACTGGTACGGGGTTATAGCAATCAGCCCCAGCATTTT. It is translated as CASSLVRGYSNQPQHF.

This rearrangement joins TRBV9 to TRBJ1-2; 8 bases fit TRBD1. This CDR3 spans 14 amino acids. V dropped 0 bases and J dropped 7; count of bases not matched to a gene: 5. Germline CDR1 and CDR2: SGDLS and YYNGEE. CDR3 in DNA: TGTGCCAGCAGCGTAGGCAGGGGGCTTGGTGGCTACACCTTC. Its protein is CASSVGRGLGGYTF.

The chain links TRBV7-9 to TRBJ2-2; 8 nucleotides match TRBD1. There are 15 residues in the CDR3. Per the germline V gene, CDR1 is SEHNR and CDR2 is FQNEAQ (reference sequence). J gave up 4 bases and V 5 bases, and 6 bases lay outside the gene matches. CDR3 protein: CASSMTGAGTGELFF. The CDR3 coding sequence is TGTGCCAGCAGCATGACAGGGGCTGGCACCGGGGAGCTGTTTTTT.

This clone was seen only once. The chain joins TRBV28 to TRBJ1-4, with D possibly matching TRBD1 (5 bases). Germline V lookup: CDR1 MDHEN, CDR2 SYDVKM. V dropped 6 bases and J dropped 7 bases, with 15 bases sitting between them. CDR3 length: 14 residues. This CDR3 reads CASRGGIAPEKLFF. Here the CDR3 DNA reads TGTGCCAGCAGGGGGGGGATCGCCCCTGAAAAACTGTTTTTT.

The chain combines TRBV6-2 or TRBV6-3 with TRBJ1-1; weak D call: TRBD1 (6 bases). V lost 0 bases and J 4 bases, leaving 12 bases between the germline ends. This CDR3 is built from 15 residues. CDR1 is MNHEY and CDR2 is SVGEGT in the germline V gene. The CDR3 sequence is CASSYSAGAGTEAFF. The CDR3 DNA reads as TGTGCCAGCAGTTACTCGGCGGGGGCGGGCACTGAAGCTTTCTTT.